The entry below describes one T cell receptor beta chain. The antigen is unknown. Amplified TCR beta CDR3 regions came from RNA transcripts. The HTBI primer set was used in a first-round RT-PCR of the TCR CDR3. TCRdb re-derived calls from the multiplex PCR reads in MiXCR, one entry per CDR3 protein. Among a few hundred thousand distinct CDR3 sequences listed, approximately 13% were seen once. The sample is drawn from a study of T cells in Graves' hyperthyroidism and ophthalmopathy. Study context: Peripheral blood was drawn at first diagnosis, prior to all treatment.

Study-wide results and limits: With a median lead of 6.5 months before onset, the model predicted ophthalmopathy. The majority of expanded thyroid clonotypes above 0.001 also appeared in blood.

V lost 0 bases and J lost 5, with 16 bases in between. This CDR3 is built from 16 residues. CDR1 is ENHRY and CDR2 is SYGVKD in the germline V gene. Sequences were obtained from blood. The rearrangement joins TRBV10-3 to TRBJ1-1; a weak D match, TRBD1 (5 bases). This clonotype was sampled from a man aged 25-45 years with Graves' hyperthyroidism that later progressed to Graves' ophthalmopathy. The CDR3 here is CAISESSGERGTEAFF. In nucleotides, the CDR3 is TGTGCCATCAGTGAGTCCTCGGGGGAGCGCGGGACTGAAGCTTTCTTT.